This TCR beta chain emerged from a study of regulatory and conventional T cells in RAG deficiency. Findings and caveats of the study: In Omenn syndrome, Treg and Tconv repertoires overlapped >85%.

This clone has just one count. The antigen remains unidentified. The assay was immunoSEQ multiplex PCR, and TCRdb's table has in-frame clones only and misses some. The sample lists about 12,000 clones; around 94% were seen once. The sorted conventional CD4+ T cells were CD25-low and CD127-high, with genomic DNA sequenced. CDR3 length equals 15 residues. Germline values: CDR1 SGDLS, CDR2 YYNGEE. V was cut by 3 bases and J by 4 bases, with 16 bases left in between. In addition, the sample was reused for a study of regulatory T cells. That report adds: Amplification used 52 TRBV primers and 13 TRBJ primers.

The receptor's source is a human donor in good health. The sequenced material came from CD4+ effector T cells sorted from blood. The V call is TRBV9, the J call TRBJ1-1, with D tentatively TRBD1 (6 bases). The CDR3 protein is CASSATKQGTTEAFF. The CDR3 bases are TGTGCCAGCAGCGCGACAAAACAGGGAACCACTGAAGCTTTCTTT.